Listed here are 18 T cell receptor beta chains from one sample, sequenced in a study of blood T cell repertoires in COVID-19. Sequencing used immunoSEQ multiplex PCR; TCRdb keeps in-frame clones, though not all of them. The table has fewer than 350,000 clones, about 89% seen once; the top ten hold about 5.2%. Source material: PBMCs or T cells enriched from blood (not recorded which). The receptors stem from a man aged 55 to 70 who had recovered from COVID-19.

The chain joins TRBV29-1 to TRBJ1-4; 7 bases map to TRBD1. This CDR3 is built from 15 residues. The trim removed 5 bases at V and 7 bases at J, leaving 13 bases unmatched. CDR1 is SQVTM and CDR2 is ANQGSEA in the germline V gene. The CDR3 spells CSVRQGLQPFEKLFF. The CDR3 nucleotides read TGCAGCGTTAGACAGGGCCTTCAACCATTTGAAAAACTGTTTTTT.

The rearrangement uses TRBV7-9 and TRBJ1-4, with TRBD1 matching 7 bases. The V gene's germline CDR1 is SEHNR and CDR2 FQNEAQ (reference sequence). This CDR3 is 16 amino acids long. V lost 6 bases to trimming and J lost 3 bases; unmatched junction nucleotides: 10. CDR3 DNA: TGTGCCAGCAGTCCTCCTAAGGACAGGTCTAATGAAAAACTGTTTTTT. Its protein product is CASSPPKDRSNEKLFF.

In its sample, this clone was seen a few times. The V gene is TRBV5-1, the J gene TRBJ2-1, with 9 nucleotides matching TRBD2. Germline V lookup: CDR1 SGHRS, CDR2 YFSETQ. The CDR3 sequence is 23 residues long. V was clipped by 1 base and J by 0 bases; unmatched bases: 23. The CDR3 sequence is CASSLFVAKAGTSSPSSYNEQFF. The CDR3 nucleotides read TGCGCCAGCAGCTTGTTTGTCGCCAAAGCCGGGACTAGCTCACCGAGCTCCTACAATGAGCAGTTCTTC.

The V gene is TRBV28, the J gene TRBJ2-7, with 10 bases fitting TRBD2. CDR1 and CDR2 (germline): MDHEN, SYDVKM. The CDR3 has 14 residues. V lost 6 bases and J lost 5; bases outside the gene matches: 7. The CDR3, as DNA: TGTGCCAGCAGGGAAAGCGGGAGGGCCAACGAGCAGTACTTC. Its translation: CASRESGRANEQYF.

CDR3 nucleotides: TGTGCCAGCAGCGTAGGGGCAGCCCAAGAGACCCAGTACTTC. Protein product: CASSVGAAQETQYF. The chain has TRBV9 and TRBJ2-5; D remains ambiguous. Germline V gene sequence: CDR1 SGDLS, CDR2 YYNGEE. This CDR3 is 14 amino acids long. The V end was cut by 0 bases, the J end by 1 base, with 7 bases between.

This clone was observed a handful of times. This sequence joins TRBV28 and TRBJ2-7; 9 bases map to TRBD2. The germline V gene has CDR1 MDHEN and CDR2 SYDVKM. J lost 1 base, V lost 5 bases, and 6 bases had no gene match. This CDR3 region has 15 residues. CDR3 in DNA: TGTGCCAGCAGTCCTAGCGGGGAACCATCCTACGAGCAGTACTTC. It codes for CASSPSGEPSYEQYF.

The V gene is TRBV29-1, the J gene TRBJ1-4; no clear D. Germline V gives CDR1 SQVTM, CDR2 ANQGSEA. The CDR3 extends over 13 amino acids. V lost 0 bases, J lost 6 bases, and 8 bases lay in between. CDR3: CSVEEGRDEKLFF. The CDR3 DNA sequence: TGCAGCGTTGAAGAAGGGAGGGATGAAAAACTGTTTTTT.

The J gene is TRBJ2-4, the V gene TRBV6-2 or TRBV6-3; a weak D match, TRBD2 (6 bases). V gave up 3 bases and J gave up 1 base, with 10 bases separating them. Germline assignment: CDR1 MNHEY and CDR2 SVGEGT. The length of the CDR3 is 15 residues. In nucleotides, the CDR3 is TGTGCCAGCAGTTATCGGGAGACGGCCAAAAACATTCAGTACTTC. Residues: CASSYRETAKNIQYF.

This rearrangement joins TRBV10-2 to TRBJ2-7, with 12 bases fitting TRBD2. Looked up from germline, CDR1 is WSHSY and CDR2 is SAAADI. The CDR3 sequence is 14 residues long. Trimming at V came to 2 bases and at J to 9 bases, leaving 5 bases not matched to a gene. CDR3 coding DNA: TGCGCCAGCAGTGAGGGGACTAGCGGGTATAGGCAGTACTTC. Protein: CASSEGTSGYRQYF.

The chain carries TRBV5-1 and TRBJ2-7, with 9 positions matching TRBD2. Per germline, CDR1 SGHRS and CDR2 YFSETQ. This CDR3 spans 19 amino acids. V lost 0 bases and J lost 1; bases outside the gene matches: 14. In nucleotides, the CDR3 is TGCGCCAGCAGCTTGGGGGGGAATCCCCCTAGCGGGATGTCCTACGAGCAGTACTTC. Protein product: CASSLGGNPPSGMSYEQYF.

The chain couples TRBV10-3 to TRBJ2-7, with TRBD2 matching 7 bases. Germline values: CDR1 ENHRY, CDR2 SYGVKD. This CDR3 region has 14 residues. The ends lost 8 bases at V and 2 bases at J; junction bases unmatched: 9. The CDR3 loop is CAIRLAGDTYEQYF. CDR3 nucleotides: TGTGCCATCCGCTTAGCGGGTGACACCTACGAGCAGTACTTC.

The chain joins TRBV27 to TRBJ1-5; D possibly corresponds to TRBD1 (6 bases). CDR3 size: 15 residues. Trimming took off 10 bases at V and 2 bases at J, with 18 bases between the two ends. From germline, CDR1 is MNHEY and CDR2 SMNVEV (reference sequence). The CDR3 region is CATQQGPWGNQPQHF. The CDR3 nucleotides read TGTGCCACCCAACAGGGCCCTTGGGGCAATCAGCCCCAGCATTTT.

This chain joins TRBV27 and TRBJ1-2; a possible D gene is TRBD1 (6 bases). Trimming took off 3 bases at V and 5 bases at J, with 10 bases between the two ends. The V gene's germline CDR1 is MNHEY and CDR2 SMNVEV (reference sequence). The CDR3 covers 13 residues. The CDR3 DNA is TGTGCCAGCAGTTTTAACAGGGAGTATGGCTACACCTTC. Its translation is CASSFNREYGYTF.

This clone was found once. Additional DNA sequences in this sample encode the identical CDR3. The V and J genes are TRBV9 and TRBJ2-1; 7 bases are shared with TRBD2. Germline CDR1 reads SGDLS; CDR2 reads YYNGEE. This CDR3 has 15 amino acids. V shed 4 bases, J shed 1 base, and the junction held 5 bases outside the gene matches. The CDR3, as DNA: TGTGCCAGCAGCCGGGCGGGAGATTCCTACAATGAGCAGTTCTTC. It codes for CASSRAGDSYNEQFF.

The chain is built from TRBV28 and TRBJ1-5; 8 nucleotides agree with TRBD1. This CDR3 is 15 amino acids long. With 4 bases clipped from V and 1 base from J, the junction kept 3 bases outside the gene matches. Germline V lookup: CDR1 MDHEN, CDR2 SYDVKM. CDR3 DNA sequence: TGTGCCAGCAGTTCGTGGACAGGGAGCAATCAGCCCCAGCATTTT. Its translation: CASSSWTGSNQPQHF.

The V and J genes are TRBV5-4 and TRBJ2-3, with TRBD2 matching 8 bases. This CDR3 region has 17 residues. The V gene end was trimmed by 4 bases and the J gene end by 3 bases; junction bases not matched to a gene: 13. Germline V lookup: CDR1 SGHNT, CDR2 YYREEE (reference sequence). The CDR3 nucleotides are TGTGCCAGCAGCCGTCCCTCCGGGACTAGGATGACAGATACGCAGTATTTT. Amino acids: CASSRPSGTRMTDTQYF.

This chain links TRBV5-1 with TRBJ1-1, with TRBD1 matching over 7 bases. V was clipped by 7 bases and J by 4 bases; unmatched bases: 13. Germline V lookup: CDR1 SGHRS, CDR2 YFSETQ. The CDR3 runs to 15 residues. The CDR3 spells CASFLITGESTEAFF. CDR3 sequence (DNA): TGCGCCAGCTTCCTAATAACAGGGGAATCCACTGAAGCTTTCTTT.

The J gene is TRBJ2-3, the V gene TRBV5-1, with 14 positions matching TRBD2. The CDR3 covers 17 residues. Unmatched junction bases numbered 3, after V lost 0 bases and J lost 3 bases. Germline V gene lookup returns CDR1 SGHRS and CDR2 YFSETQ. CDR3 coding DNA: TGCGCCAGCAGCTTGGCGACTAGCGGGAGGGGGACAGATACGCAGTATTTT. Protein: CASSLATSGRGTDTQYF. The full variable domain, rest sourced from reference TRBV5-1 and TRBJ2-3, is KAGVTQTPRYLIKTRGQQVTLSCSPISGHRSVSWYQQTPGQGLQFLFEYFSETQRNKGNFPGRFSGRQFSNSRSEMNVSTLELGDSALYLCASSLATSGRGTDTQYFGPGTRLTVL.